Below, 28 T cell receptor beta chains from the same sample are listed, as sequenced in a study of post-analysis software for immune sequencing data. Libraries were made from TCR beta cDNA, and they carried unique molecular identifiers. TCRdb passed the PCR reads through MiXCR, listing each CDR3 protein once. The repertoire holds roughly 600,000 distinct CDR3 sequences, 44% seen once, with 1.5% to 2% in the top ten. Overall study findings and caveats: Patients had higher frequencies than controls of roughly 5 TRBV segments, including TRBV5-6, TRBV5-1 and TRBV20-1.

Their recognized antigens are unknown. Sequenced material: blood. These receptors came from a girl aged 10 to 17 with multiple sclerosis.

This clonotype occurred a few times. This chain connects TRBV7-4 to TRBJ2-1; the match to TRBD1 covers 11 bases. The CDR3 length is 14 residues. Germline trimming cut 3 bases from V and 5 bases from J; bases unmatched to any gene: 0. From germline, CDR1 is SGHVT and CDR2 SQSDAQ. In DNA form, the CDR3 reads TGTGCCAGCAGCTTGGGACAGGGGGACAATGAGCAGTTCTTC. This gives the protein CASSLGQGDNEQFF.

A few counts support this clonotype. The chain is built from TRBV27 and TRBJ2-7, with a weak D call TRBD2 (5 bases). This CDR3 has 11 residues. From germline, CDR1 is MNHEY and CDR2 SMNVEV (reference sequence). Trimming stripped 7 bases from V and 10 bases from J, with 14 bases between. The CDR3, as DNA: TGTGCCAGCAACCCCGGGGAGCTTCAGTACTTC. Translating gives CASNPGELQYF.

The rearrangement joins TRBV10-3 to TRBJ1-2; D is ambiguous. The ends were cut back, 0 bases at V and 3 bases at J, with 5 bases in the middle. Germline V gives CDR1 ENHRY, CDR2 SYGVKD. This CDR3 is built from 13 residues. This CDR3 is CAISESTYYGYTF. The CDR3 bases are TGTGCCATCAGTGAGTCCACCTACTATGGCTACACCTTC.

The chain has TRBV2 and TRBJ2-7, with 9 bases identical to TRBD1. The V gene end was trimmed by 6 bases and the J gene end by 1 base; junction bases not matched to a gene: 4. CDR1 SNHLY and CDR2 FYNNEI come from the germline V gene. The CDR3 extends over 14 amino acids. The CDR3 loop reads CASSDGTGSYEQYF. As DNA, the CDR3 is TGTGCCAGCAGCGACGGGACAGGGTCCTACGAGCAGTACTTC.

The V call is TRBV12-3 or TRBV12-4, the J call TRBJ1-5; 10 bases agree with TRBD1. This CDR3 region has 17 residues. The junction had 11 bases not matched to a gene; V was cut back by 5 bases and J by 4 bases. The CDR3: CASSINRGTGENQPQHF. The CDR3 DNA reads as TGTGCCAGCAGTATTAATAGGGGGACAGGGGAGAATCAGCCCCAGCATTTT.

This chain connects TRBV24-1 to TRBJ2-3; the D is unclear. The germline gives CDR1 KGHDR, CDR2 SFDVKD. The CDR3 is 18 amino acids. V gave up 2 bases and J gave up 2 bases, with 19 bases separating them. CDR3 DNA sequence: TGTGCCACCAGTGATTCGTATGAGCATGTGAGGCACACAGATACGCAGTATTTT. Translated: CATSDSYEHVRHTDTQYF.

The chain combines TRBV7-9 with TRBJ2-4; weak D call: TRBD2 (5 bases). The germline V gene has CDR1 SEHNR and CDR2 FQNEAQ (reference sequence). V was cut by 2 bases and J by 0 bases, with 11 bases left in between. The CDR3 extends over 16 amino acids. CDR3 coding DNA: TGTGCCAGCAGCTTACTAAGCGGTCTAGCCAAAAACATTCAGTACTTC. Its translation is CASSLLSGLAKNIQYF. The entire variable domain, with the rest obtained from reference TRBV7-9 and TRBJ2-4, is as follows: DTGVSQNPRHKITKRGQNVTFRCDPISEHNRLYWYRQTLGQGPEFLTYFQNEAQLEKSRLLSDRFSAERPKGSFSTLEIQRTEQGDSAMYLCASSLLSGLAKNIQYFGAGTRLSVL.

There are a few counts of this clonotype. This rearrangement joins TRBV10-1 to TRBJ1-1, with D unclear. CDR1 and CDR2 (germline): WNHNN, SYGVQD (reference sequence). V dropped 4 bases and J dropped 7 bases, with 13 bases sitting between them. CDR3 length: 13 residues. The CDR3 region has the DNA TGCGCCAGCAGTGTAACGGGTAAAGGTGAAGCTTTCTTT. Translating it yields CASSVTGKGEAFF.

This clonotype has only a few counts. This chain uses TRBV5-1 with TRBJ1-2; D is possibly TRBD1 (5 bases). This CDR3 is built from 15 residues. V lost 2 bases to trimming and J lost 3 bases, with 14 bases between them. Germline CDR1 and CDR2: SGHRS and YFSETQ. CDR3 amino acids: CASSFTGYEDYGYTF. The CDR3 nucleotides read TGCGCCAGCAGCTTTACAGGTTATGAGGACTATGGCTACACCTTC.

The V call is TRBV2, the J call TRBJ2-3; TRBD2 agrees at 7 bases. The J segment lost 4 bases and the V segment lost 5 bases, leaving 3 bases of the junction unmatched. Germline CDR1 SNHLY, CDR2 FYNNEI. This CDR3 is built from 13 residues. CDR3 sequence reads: CASSRLASDTQYF. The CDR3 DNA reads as TGTGCCAGCAGTAGACTAGCATCAGATACGCAGTATTTT. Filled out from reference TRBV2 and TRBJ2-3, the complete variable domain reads EPEVTQTPSHQVTQMGQEVILRCVPISNHLYFYWYRQILGQKVEFLVSFYNNEISEKSEIFDDQFSVERPDGSNFTLKIRSTKLEDSAMYFCASSRLASDTQYFGPGTRLTVL.

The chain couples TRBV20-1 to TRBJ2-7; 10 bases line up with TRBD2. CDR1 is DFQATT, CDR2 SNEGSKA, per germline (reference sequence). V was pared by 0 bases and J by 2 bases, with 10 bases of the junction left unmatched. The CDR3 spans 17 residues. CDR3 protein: CSARDHGTSDHPYEQYF. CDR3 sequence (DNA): TGCAGTGCTAGAGATCATGGGACTAGCGACCATCCCTACGAGCAGTACTTC.

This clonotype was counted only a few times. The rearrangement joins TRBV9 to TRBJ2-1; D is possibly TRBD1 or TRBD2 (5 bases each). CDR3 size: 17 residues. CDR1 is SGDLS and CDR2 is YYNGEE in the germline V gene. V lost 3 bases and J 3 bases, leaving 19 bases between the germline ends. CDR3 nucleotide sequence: TGTGCCAGCAGCGACCCAAGGAGTGGGGGTCTCTACAATGAGCAGTTCTTC. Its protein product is CASSDPRSGGLYNEQFF. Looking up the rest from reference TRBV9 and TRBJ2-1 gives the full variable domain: DSGVTQTPKHLITATGQRVTLRCSPRSGDLSVYWYQQSLDQGLQFLIQYYNGEERAKGNILERFSAQQFPDLHSELNLSSLELGDSALYFCASSDPRSGGLYNEQFFGPGTRLTVL.

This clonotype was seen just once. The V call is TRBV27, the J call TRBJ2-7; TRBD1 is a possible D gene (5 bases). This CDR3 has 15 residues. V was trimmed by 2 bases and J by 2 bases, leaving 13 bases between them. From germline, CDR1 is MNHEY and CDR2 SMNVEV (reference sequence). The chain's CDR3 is CASSLGAPRPYEQYF. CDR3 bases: TGTGCCAGCAGTTTAGGGGCTCCCCGGCCCTACGAGCAGTACTTC.

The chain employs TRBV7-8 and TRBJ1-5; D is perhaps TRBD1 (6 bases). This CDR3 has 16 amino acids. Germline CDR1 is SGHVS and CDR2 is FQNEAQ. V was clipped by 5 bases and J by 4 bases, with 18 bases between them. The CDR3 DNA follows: TGTGCCAGCAGCGAAAACAGGGAGAGGGTTAATCAGCCCCAGCATTTT. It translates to CASSENRERVNQPQHF.

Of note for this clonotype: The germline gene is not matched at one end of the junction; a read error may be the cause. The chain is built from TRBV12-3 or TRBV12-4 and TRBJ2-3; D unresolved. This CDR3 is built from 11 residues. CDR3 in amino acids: CASRAGDTRYF. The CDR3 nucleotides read TGTGCCAGCCGGGCTGGAGATACGCGGTATTTT.

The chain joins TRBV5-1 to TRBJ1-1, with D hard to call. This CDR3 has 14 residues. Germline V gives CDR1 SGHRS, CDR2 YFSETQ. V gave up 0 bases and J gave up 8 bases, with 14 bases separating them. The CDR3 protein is CASSLEGVESEAFF. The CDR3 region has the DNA TGCGCCAGCAGCTTGGAGGGCGTCGAATCCGAAGCTTTCTTT.

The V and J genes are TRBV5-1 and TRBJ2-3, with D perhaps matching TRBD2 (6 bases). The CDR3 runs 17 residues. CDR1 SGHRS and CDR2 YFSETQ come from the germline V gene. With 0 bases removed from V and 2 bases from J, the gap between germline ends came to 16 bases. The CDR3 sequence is CASSLALTSINTDTQYF. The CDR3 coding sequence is TGCGCCAGCAGCTTGGCCTTAACTAGCATTAACACAGATACGCAGTATTTT.

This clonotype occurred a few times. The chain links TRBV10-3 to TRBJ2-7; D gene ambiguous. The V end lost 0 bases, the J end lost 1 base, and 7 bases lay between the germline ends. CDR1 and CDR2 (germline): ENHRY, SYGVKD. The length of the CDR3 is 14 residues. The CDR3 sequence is CAISESTESYEQYF. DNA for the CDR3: TGTGCCATCAGTGAGTCGACCGAGTCCTACGAGCAGTACTTC.

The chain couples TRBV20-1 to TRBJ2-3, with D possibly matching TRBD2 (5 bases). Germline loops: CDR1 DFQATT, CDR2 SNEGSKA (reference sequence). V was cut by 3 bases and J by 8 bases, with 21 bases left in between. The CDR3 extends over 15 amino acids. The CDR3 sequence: CSASPGRRAGGTQYF. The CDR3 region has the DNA TGCAGTGCTAGTCCCGGACGGCGGGCGGGCGGTACGCAGTATTTT.

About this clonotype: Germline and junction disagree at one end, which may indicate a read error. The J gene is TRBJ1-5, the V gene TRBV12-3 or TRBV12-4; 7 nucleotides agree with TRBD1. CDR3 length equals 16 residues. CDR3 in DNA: TGTGCCTGCAGTTCCAGACAGGGAAATAGCAATCAGCCCCAGCATTTT. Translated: CACSSRQGNSNQPQHF.

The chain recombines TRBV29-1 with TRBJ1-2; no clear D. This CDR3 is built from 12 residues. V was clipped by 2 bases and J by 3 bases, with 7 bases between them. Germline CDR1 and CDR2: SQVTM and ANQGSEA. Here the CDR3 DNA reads TGCAGCGTTGAAATGGCAGACTATGGCTACACCTTC. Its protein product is CSVEMADYGYTF. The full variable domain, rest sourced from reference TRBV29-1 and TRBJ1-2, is SAVISQKPSRDICQRGTSLTIQCQVDSQVTMMFWYRQQPGQSLTLIATANQGSEATYESGFVIDKFPISRPNLTFSTLTVSNMSPEDSSIYLCSVEMADYGYTFGSGTRLTVV.

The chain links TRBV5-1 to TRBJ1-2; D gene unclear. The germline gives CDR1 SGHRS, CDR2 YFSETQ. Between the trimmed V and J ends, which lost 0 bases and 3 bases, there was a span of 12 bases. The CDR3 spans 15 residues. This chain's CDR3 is CASSLGRTAHYGYTF. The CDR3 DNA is TGCGCCAGCAGCTTGGGCCGGACCGCTCACTATGGCTACACCTTC.

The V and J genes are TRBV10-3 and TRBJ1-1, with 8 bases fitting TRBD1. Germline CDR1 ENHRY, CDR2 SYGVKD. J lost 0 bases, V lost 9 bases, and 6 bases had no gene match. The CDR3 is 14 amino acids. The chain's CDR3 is CAMWTGTLNTEAFF. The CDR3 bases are TGTGCCATGTGGACAGGGACACTGAACACTGAAGCTTTCTTT.

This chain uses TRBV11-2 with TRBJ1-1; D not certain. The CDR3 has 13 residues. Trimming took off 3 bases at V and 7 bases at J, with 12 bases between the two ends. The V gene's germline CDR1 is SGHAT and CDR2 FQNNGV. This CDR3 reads CASSFSIGDEAFF. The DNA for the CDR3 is TGTGCCAGCAGCTTTTCGATCGGGGATGAAGCTTTCTTT.

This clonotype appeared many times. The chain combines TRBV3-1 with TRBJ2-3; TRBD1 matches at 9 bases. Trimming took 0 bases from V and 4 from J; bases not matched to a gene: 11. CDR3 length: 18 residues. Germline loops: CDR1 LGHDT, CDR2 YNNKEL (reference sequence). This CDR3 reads CASSQDYPTGGVPDTQYF. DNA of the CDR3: TGTGCCAGCAGCCAAGATTATCCGACAGGGGGGGTCCCAGATACGCAGTATTTT.

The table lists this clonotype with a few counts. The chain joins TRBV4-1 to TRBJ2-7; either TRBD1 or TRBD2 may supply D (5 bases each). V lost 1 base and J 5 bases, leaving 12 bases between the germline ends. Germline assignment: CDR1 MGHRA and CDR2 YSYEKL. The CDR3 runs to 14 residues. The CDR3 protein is CASSQVGVQHEQYF. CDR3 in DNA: TGCGCCAGCAGCCAAGTGGGGGTTCAGCACGAGCAGTACTTC.

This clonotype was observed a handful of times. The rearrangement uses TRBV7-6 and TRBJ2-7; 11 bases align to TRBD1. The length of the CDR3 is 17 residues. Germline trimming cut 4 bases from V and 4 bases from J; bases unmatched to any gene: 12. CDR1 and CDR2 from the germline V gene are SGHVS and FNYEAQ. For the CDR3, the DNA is TGTGCCAGCAGCTCCCTATCCGGGACAGGGGGACTTTACGAGCAGTACTTC. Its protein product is CASSSLSGTGGLYEQYF.

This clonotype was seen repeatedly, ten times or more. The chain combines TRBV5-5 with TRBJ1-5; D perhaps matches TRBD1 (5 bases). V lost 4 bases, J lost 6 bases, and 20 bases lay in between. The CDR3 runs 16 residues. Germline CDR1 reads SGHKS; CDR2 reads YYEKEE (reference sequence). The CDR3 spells CASSTAGTVSSQPQHF. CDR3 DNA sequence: TGTGCCAGCAGCACAGCCGGGACGGTGTCTAGTCAGCCCCAGCATTTT.